One sample yielded the 16 T cell receptor beta chains listed below, sequenced in a study of OX40 agonist ivuxolimab in advanced cancers. Profiled with immunoSEQ multiplex PCR; TCRdb holds only in-frame clones, not every one. The table has tens of thousands of clones, around 86% seen once; the top ten hold over 0.25%. Here the sequenced sample was CD4+ or CD8+ T cells sorted from blood, taken in a trial of the OX40 agonist ivuxolimab. These TCRs come from an adult with an advanced solid tumor such as melanoma, head and neck, liver or kidney cancer.

This clone turned up a few times. The rearrangement uses TRBV5-4 and TRBJ2-2, with a weak D call TRBD2 (5 bases). Trimming removed 0 bases from V and 7 bases from J, with 10 bases in between. Germline assignment: CDR1 SGHNT and CDR2 YYREEE (reference sequence). This CDR3 comprises 14 residues. CDR3 coding DNA: TGTGCCAGCAGCTTGGACCCGGCGGGCGGGGAGCTGTTTTTT. Protein sequence: CASSLDPAGGELFF.

The CDR3 region has the DNA TGTGCCAGCAGTGAAGCCCGGGACAGGGGAGAAAAACTGTTTTTT. Encoded protein: CASSEARDRGEKLFF. The chain employs TRBV6-1 and TRBJ1-4, with TRBD1 matching over 10 bases. The ends lost 0 bases at V and 8 bases at J; junction bases unmatched: 3. The CDR3 is 15 amino acids. Germline V gives CDR1 MNHNS, CDR2 SASEGT.

This clone has just a few counts. V usage is TRBV28 and J usage is TRBJ1-5, with 9 positions matching TRBD1. V trimming: 7 bases; J trimming: 1 base; junction bases outside the gene matches: 5. Per the germline V gene, CDR1 is MDHEN and CDR2 is SYDVKM. The CDR3 consists of 15 residues. The CDR3 reads CASTEGQGSNQPQHF. CDR3 nucleotides: TGTGCCAGCACCGAGGGACAGGGCAGCAATCAGCCCCAGCATTTT.

This chain uses TRBV28 with TRBJ1-2; possible D gene TRBD1, 5 bases. The ends were cut back, 7 bases at V and 9 bases at J, with 21 bases in the middle. The CDR3 runs to 14 residues. The germline CDR1 and CDR2 sequences are MDHEN and SYDVKM. The CDR3 DNA reads as TGTGCCAGCACCGGGGGACTCCTAGTCGGGAGCTACACCTTC. Its protein is CASTGGLLVGSYTF.

The chain uses TRBV7-2 and TRBJ2-7; TRBD2 matches 12 bases. Germline V gene lookup returns CDR1 SGHTA and CDR2 FQGNSA. After removal of 5 bases from V and 6 bases from J, the junction contained 8 bases not matched to a gene. CDR3 size: 15 residues. The CDR3 loop is CASSDSSGRAREQYF. Here the CDR3 DNA reads TGTGCCAGCAGCGATTCTAGCGGGAGGGCCCGCGAGCAGTACTTC.

The gene calls are TRBV19 and TRBJ1-2; 10 bases line up with TRBD1. The CDR3 loop spans 16 amino acids. Per the germline V gene, CDR1 is LNHDA and CDR2 is SQIVND (reference sequence). With V trimmed by 4 bases and J by 4 bases, 9 bases remained unmatched. The CDR3 spells CASSTAGTGVGYGYTF. The CDR3 nucleotides are TGTGCCAGTAGTACCGCCGGGACAGGGGTTGGCTATGGCTACACCTTC. Filled out from reference TRBV19 and TRBJ1-2, the complete variable domain reads DGGITQSPKYLFRKEGQNVTLSCEQNLNHDAMYWYRQDPGQGLRLIYYSQIVNDFQKGDIAEGYSVSREKKESFPLTVTSAQKNPTAFYLCASSTAGTGVGYGYTFGSGTRLTVV.

The rearrangement links TRBV5-6 to TRBJ2-5, with D tentatively TRBD1 (6 bases). The germline V and J ends were trimmed by 6 bases and 5 bases, with 14 bases remaining between them. The CDR3 runs 13 residues. CDR1 and CDR2 (germline): SGHDT, YYEEEE. The CDR3 DNA sequence: TGTGCCAGCACCAAAACAGGGATCGAGACCCAGTACTTC. It yields the protein CASTKTGIETQYF.

The rearrangement uses TRBV10-3 and TRBJ2-1; D may be TRBD2 (5 bases). CDR1 and CDR2 (germline): ENHRY, SYGVKD. This CDR3 comprises 15 residues. The V gene lost 6 bases and the J gene lost 0 bases, with 12 bases spanning the gap. The CDR3 nucleotides read TGTGCCATCAGCGGAGGAGGAGGCTCCTACAATGAGCAGTTCTTC. This gives the protein CAISGGGGSYNEQFF.

The chain employs TRBV6-6 and TRBJ1-2; D is uncertain. The ends were cut back, 0 bases at V and 7 bases at J, with 12 bases in the middle. Germline values: CDR1 MNHNY, CDR2 SVGAGI (reference sequence). The CDR3 is 14 residues long. The CDR3 reads CASSYSVRNRGYTF. CDR3 nucleotides: TGTGCCAGCAGTTACTCCGTCAGGAATCGTGGCTACACCTTC.

This chain links TRBV4-3 with TRBJ1-2; no reliable D call. The germline gives CDR1 LGHNA, CDR2 YSLEER. The V end was cut by 1 base, the J end by 4 bases, with 13 bases between. CDR3 length: 15 residues. The CDR3 region has the DNA TGCGCCAGCAGCCAAGCCCCGTCTACAAGCTATGGCTACACCTTC. Residues: CASSQAPSTSYGYTF.

The chain couples TRBV7-3 to TRBJ2-3; weak D call: TRBD2 (5 bases). Trimming pared 5 bases from V and 5 bases from J, leaving 5 bases between. Germline CDR1 and CDR2: SGHTA and FQGTGA. The CDR3 contains 11 residues. CDR3 region: CASSEGDTQYF. The CDR3 region has the DNA TGTGCCAGCAGCGAGGGAGATACGCAGTATTTT.

V gene TRBV19 combines with J gene TRBJ2-1, with 7 bases identical to TRBD2. The germline V gene encodes CDR1 LNHDA and CDR2 SQIVND (reference sequence). This CDR3 region has 16 residues. The ends lost 5 bases at V and 4 bases at J; junction bases unmatched: 11. CDR3 sequence reads: CASSHFTGGLYNEQFF. CDR3 nucleotide sequence: TGTGCCAGTAGTCATTTCACGGGAGGCCTTTACAATGAGCAGTTCTTC.

A single count supports this clone. The chain recombines TRBV7-2 with TRBJ2-1; 11 bases are a match to TRBD2. The CDR3 has 16 amino acids. V lost 5 bases to trimming and J lost 8 bases; unmatched junction nucleotides: 11. Per the germline V gene, CDR1 is SGHTA and CDR2 is FQGNSA. The DNA of the CDR3 is TGTGCCAGCAGCCCCCGTAGCGGGGGGGGGATTCATGAGCAGTTCTTC. Protein sequence: CASSPRSGGGIHEQFF.

The chain combines TRBV18 with TRBJ1-2; D is perhaps TRBD1 (5 bases). Trimming removed 6 bases at V and 5 bases at J, with 10 bases between. Germline V gives CDR1 KGHSH, CDR2 LQKENI. This CDR3 comprises 12 residues. The CDR3 nucleotides read TGTGCCAGCTCGGATGGGGGGTATGGCTACACCTTC. Translating gives CASSDGGYGYTF.

The chain links TRBV21-1 to TRBJ1-5. TRBV21-1 is a pseudogene segment. The CDR3 runs to 13 residues. The CDR3 spells CASSKGRRKPQHF. The DNA of the CDR3 is TGTGCCAGCAGCAAAGGTAGGAGAAAGCCCCAGCATTTT.

The chain combines TRBV5-6 with TRBJ2-5; 15 nucleotides match TRBD2. The germline gives CDR1 SGHDT, CDR2 YYEEEE. Germline trimming cut 2 bases from V and 2 bases from J; bases unmatched to any gene: 7. The CDR3 totals 18 residues. The CDR3 sequence: CASSFRTSGRVSQETQYF. CDR3 sequence (DNA): TGTGCCAGCAGCTTTAGGACTAGCGGGAGGGTTAGTCAAGAGACCCAGTACTTC.